Presented here are 8 T cell receptor beta chains from one specimen sequenced in a study of CD8 T cells in ankylosing spondylitis. The antigens for these receptors are not known. Using its own MiXCR run on the 5' RACE reads, TCRdb lists one record per CDR3 protein. Seen here are some 330,000 distinct CDR3 sequences, around 8% observed once, and the top ten hold roughly 14%. Study-level points and caveats: A motif in TCR beta, a set of 8 or 9 highly homologous variants, appeared characteristic of ankylosing spondylitis blood.

The sequencing input was blood, either unsorted or a sorted T cell fraction (not recorded which). The receptor set was obtained from a male donor with ankylosing spondylitis.

The J gene is TRBJ1-3, the V gene TRBV7-3, with TRBD1 matching 8 bases. Trimming took 4 bases from V and 2 from J; bases not matched to a gene: 4. CDR1 and CDR2 from the germline V gene are SGHTA and FQGTGA. The CDR3 is made up of 15 amino acids. The CDR3 region has the DNA TGTGCCAGCAGCTCACAGGGGGGACCTGGAAACACCATATATTTT. Translated, it gives CASSSQGGPGNTIYF.

The chain carries TRBV20-1 and TRBJ2-1, with 12 positions matching TRBD1. Losses at the gene ends were 3 bases for V and 6 bases for J; bases not matched to a gene: 3. Germline CDR1 reads DFQATT; CDR2 reads SNEGSKA (reference sequence). This CDR3 is built from 14 residues. The DNA for the CDR3 is TGCAGTGCTAGGGGGGACAGGGGGCTCAATGAGCAGTTCTTC. Translating it yields CSARGDRGLNEQFF.

This clonotype was seen repeatedly, ten times or more. The V gene is TRBV15, the J gene TRBJ1-3; TRBD1 matches at 7 bases. The CDR3 length is 16 residues. Germline V gene data show CDR1 as LNHNV and CDR2 as YYDKDF (reference sequence). Trimming at V came to 2 bases and at J to 0 bases, leaving 4 bases not matched to a gene. The CDR3 region is CATSRIRGISGNTIYF. The CDR3 DNA is TGTGCCACCAGCAGAATCAGGGGGATCTCTGGAAACACCATATATTTT. The full variable domain, completed using reference TRBV15 and TRBJ1-3, is DAMVIQNPRYQVTQFGKPVTLSCSQTLNHNVMYWYQQKSSQAPKLLFHYYDKDFNNEADTPDNFQSRRPNTSFCFLDIRSPGLGDTAMYLCATSRIRGISGNTIYFGEGSWLTVV.

The rearrangement links TRBV3-1 to TRBJ1-6; D may be TRBD1 (5 bases). The CDR3 contains 14 residues. Deletions cut 3 bases from V and 7 bases from J, with 10 bases between. Germline assignment: CDR1 LGHDT and CDR2 YNNKEL (reference sequence). The DNA for the CDR3 is TGTGCCAGCAGCCATCGCAGGGCGAATTCACCCCTCCACTTT. This sequence encodes CASSHRRANSPLHF.

The genes are TRBV6-1 and TRBJ1-1, with D hard to call. This CDR3 region has 10 residues. Germline values: CDR1 MNHNS, CDR2 SASEGT. The ends were cut back, 6 bases at V and 4 bases at J, with 3 bases in the middle. The CDR3 sequence is CASRSTEAFF. CDR3 nucleotide sequence: TGTGCCAGCAGGAGCACTGAAGCTTTCTTT.

The CDR3 spells CASSFGAGVLTDTQYF. CDR3 in DNA: TGCGCCAGCAGCTTTGGAGCGGGAGTTCTGACAGATACGCAGTATTTT. The chain employs TRBV5-1 and TRBJ2-3, with TRBD2 matching 8 bases. The CDR3 is 16 residues long. J lost 3 bases, V lost 2 bases, and 8 bases had no gene match. Per germline, CDR1 SGHRS and CDR2 YFSETQ.

This clonotype was seen at least ten times. The V gene is TRBV5-1, the J gene TRBJ2-3; D call uncertain. CDR1 and CDR2 (germline): SGHRS, YFSETQ. V lost 5 bases and J lost 5, with 12 bases in between. The length of the CDR3 is 13 residues. CDR3: CASSFNLEDTQYF. CDR3 sequence (DNA): TGCGCCAGCAGTTTTAACTTGGAAGATACGCAGTATTTT.

This clonotype showed up many times. The V call is TRBV12-3 or TRBV12-4, the J call TRBJ1-4; D gene uncertain. CDR3 length: 16 residues. V lost 3 bases, J lost 0 bases, and 11 bases lay in between. The CDR3 spells CASSFEWSTTNEKLFF. In DNA form, the CDR3 reads TGTGCCAGCAGTTTTGAGTGGTCAACAACTAATGAAAAACTGTTTTTT.